Following are 11 T cell receptor beta chains from one sample sequenced in a study of blood T cell repertoires in COVID-19. Libraries were prepared by immunoSEQ multiplex PCR; TCRdb keeps only in-frame clonotypes and omits some of them. The sample has about 61,000 clones, about 90% seen once; the top ten hold roughly 6.6%. Sequencing input: peripheral blood. These receptors were collected from a man aged 55 to 69 with acute or convalescent COVID-19.

V is TRBV27 and J is TRBJ2-1, with a possible D match to TRBD1 (5 bases). Germline CDR1 MNHEY, CDR2 SMNVEV (reference sequence). The CDR3 length is 16 residues. With 5 bases removed from V and 0 bases from J, the gap between germline ends came to 14 bases. CDR3 sequence (DNA): TGTGCCAGCAGTATTGGGGCAGATGCCTCCTACAATGAGCAGTTCTTC. It encodes CASSIGADASYNEQFF.

The CDR3 region is CASGLVQKEDRQPQHF. CDR3 DNA: TGTGCTAGTGGTTTGGTACAGAAGGAAGATAGACAGCCCCAGCATTTT. The V call is TRBV12-5, the J call TRBJ1-5; D gene uncertain. The germline V gene has CDR1 LGHNT and CDR2 FRNRAP. Trimming left V 0 bases short and J 7 bases short, with 16 bases between. This CDR3 is built from 16 residues.

This chain connects TRBV7-6 to TRBJ2-1; 10 nucleotides align to TRBD2. V dropped 5 bases and J dropped 6; count of bases not matched to a gene: 10. The CDR3 spans 16 residues. Germline V gene data show CDR1 as SGHVS and CDR2 as FNYEAQ. The CDR3 sequence is CASSRSAGGPINEQFF. DNA for the CDR3: TGTGCCAGCAGCCGTTCAGCGGGGGGGCCTATCAATGAGCAGTTCTTC.

The chain combines TRBV5-8 with TRBJ1-2; D may be TRBD1 (6 bases). This CDR3 has 14 residues. The V gene's germline CDR1 is SGHTS and CDR2 YDEGEE. Trimming shortened V by 1 base and J by 2 bases, and 9 bases separated the two germline ends. This chain's CDR3 is CASSLPTGNYGYTF. The CDR3 region has the DNA TGTGCCAGCAGCTTGCCCACAGGGAACTATGGCTACACCTTC.

This chain joins TRBV6-1 and TRBJ1-2, with D tentatively TRBD1 (6 bases). CDR1 is MNHNS, CDR2 SASEGT, per germline. The CDR3 loop spans 14 amino acids. Trimming left V 0 bases short and J 4 bases short, with 9 bases between. The CDR3 bases are TGTGCCAGCAGTGAAGCGTTACAGGGCTATGGCTACACCTTC. Translating it yields CASSEALQGYGYTF.

The V call is TRBV19, the J call TRBJ2-4; possibly TRBD1 for D (6 bases). Germline loops: CDR1 LNHDA, CDR2 SQIVND (reference sequence). The V end was cut by 3 bases, the J end by 8 bases, with 17 bases between. The CDR3 is 15 amino acids. CDR3 sequence reads: CASSISDRLRDIQYF. CDR3 nucleotide sequence: TGTGCCAGTAGTATTTCCGACAGGCTCAGGGACATTCAGTACTTC. The full variable domain, with the rest looked up from reference TRBV19 and TRBJ2-4, is DGGITQSPKYLFRKEGQNVTLSCEQNLNHDAMYWYRQDPGQGLRLIYYSQIVNDFQKGDIAEGYSVSREKKESFPLTVTSAQKNPTAFYLCASSISDRLRDIQYFGAGTRLSVL.

This clone was seen once. The V gene is TRBV28, the J gene TRBJ2-1, with no clear D. The V end lost 2 bases, the J end lost 9 bases, and 11 bases lay between the germline ends. CDR3 length equals 13 residues. Germline V gene sequence: CDR1 MDHEN, CDR2 SYDVKM. DNA of the CDR3: TGTGCCAGCAGTTTACCAATTAAGAGTGAGCAGTTCTTC. Its protein is CASSLPIKSEQFF. The whole variable domain, filled in from reference TRBV28 and TRBJ2-1, reads DVKVTQSSRYLVKRTGEKVFLECVQDMDHENMFWYRQDPGLGLRLIYFSYDVKMKEKGDIPEGYSVSREKKERFSLILESASTNQTSMYLCASSLPIKSEQFFGPGTRLTVL.

This clone has more than one count but fewer than ten. The chain has TRBV5-1 and TRBJ1-5, with D tentatively TRBD1 (5 bases). The germline V and J ends were trimmed by 5 bases and 7 bases, with 13 bases remaining between them. The CDR3 contains 13 residues. Germline-derived CDR1 and CDR2 are SGHRS and YFSETQ. CDR3 loop: CASSQEGAQPQHF. In DNA, the CDR3 is TGCGCCAGCAGTCAAGAAGGGGCCCAGCCCCAGCATTTT.

The V and J genes are TRBV11-2 and TRBJ2-3, with TRBD1 matching over 7 bases. CDR3 length: 15 residues. Germline V gene data show CDR1 as SGHAT and CDR2 as FQNNGV. After removal of 5 bases from V and 2 bases from J, the junction contained 7 bases not matched to a gene. CDR3 region: CASSGWDSVTDTQYF. CDR3 in DNA: TGTGCCAGCAGCGGGTGGGACAGTGTCACAGATACGCAGTATTTT.

The CDR3 nucleotides read TGCGCCAGCAGCCAGGCCGCCACAGGTTCCTCTGGAAACACCATATATTTT. Protein sequence: CASSQAATGSSGNTIYF. The genes are TRBV4-1 and TRBJ1-3; tentatively, D is TRBD1 (5 bases). Germline lookup yields CDR1 MGHRA and CDR2 YSYEKL. The V and J ends lost 3 bases and 0 bases respectively, with 15 bases between them. The CDR3 length is 17 residues.

The gene calls are TRBV7-2 and TRBJ1-1; TRBD1 agrees at 9 bases. The CDR3 contains 15 residues. The V segment lost 3 bases and the J segment 6 bases; nucleotides outside the gene matches: 8. Germline-derived CDR1 and CDR2 are SGHTA and FQGNSA. The CDR3 bases are TGTGCCAGCAGCTTCGTACAGGGGGCGTTTTCTGAAGCTTTCTTT. Amino acids: CASSFVQGAFSEAFF.